These 14 T cell receptor beta chains originate from one sample sequenced in a study of T-cell reconstitution after alpha-beta-depleted transplantation in children. The authors prepared the TCRbeta library with unique molecular identifiers. TCRdb re-analysed the PCR reads in MiXCR, keeping a single row per CDR3 protein. The sample lists about 200,000 distinct CDR3 sequences; roughly 6% were seen once. Sequencing used PBMCs, obtained before TCRalphabeta/CD19-depleted stem cell transplant. Receptor source: a girl in the first two years of life with combined immunodeficiency, due to receive a stem cell transplant.

This clonotype appeared many times. This sequence joins TRBV24-1 and TRBJ2-1; D not certain. The germline CDR1 and CDR2 sequences are KGHDR and SFDVKD. V was shortened by 4 bases and J by 0 bases, with 12 bases between the two germline ends. This CDR3 contains 16 residues. The CDR3 DNA reads TGTGCCACCAGTGACTACCCGAGGAGCTCCTACAATGAGCAGTTCTTC. Translated: CATSDYPRSSYNEQFF.

This clonotype has ten or more counts. The rearrangement joins TRBV20-1 to TRBJ2-1; D gene ambiguous. The CDR3 extends over 15 amino acids. Trimming shortened V by 1 base and J by 0 bases, and 10 bases separated the two germline ends. The germline V gene encodes CDR1 DFQATT and CDR2 SNEGSKA (reference sequence). CDR3 in amino acids: CSARGVLSSYNEQFF. For the CDR3, the DNA is TGCAGTGCTAGAGGGGTCTTGAGCTCCTACAATGAGCAGTTCTTC.

This clonotype was seen ten or more times. This chain connects TRBV7-6 to TRBJ2-3; tentative D call: TRBD2 (5 bases). The V end lost 5 bases, the J end lost 6 bases, and 9 bases lay between the germline ends. This CDR3 contains 12 residues. The germline gives CDR1 SGHVS, CDR2 FNYEAQ. This chain's CDR3 is CASSAREDTQYF. DNA of the CDR3: TGTGCCAGCAGCGCGAGGGAGGATACGCAGTATTTT.

The chain joins TRBV4-1 to TRBJ2-3; D unresolved. Trimming left V 2 bases short and J 2 bases short, with 17 bases between. CDR3 size: 17 residues. The germline V gene encodes CDR1 MGHRA and CDR2 YSYEKL. The CDR3 DNA reads TGCGCCAGCAGCCAAAGGAGTTGGGTGGGAACCACAGATACGCAGTATTTT. Translation gives CASSQRSWVGTTDTQYF.

This clonotype occurred many times. The chain couples TRBV7-2 to TRBJ2-1; D is perhaps TRBD1 (6 bases). The length of the CDR3 is 16 residues. The ends were cut back, 5 bases at V and 4 bases at J, with 18 bases in the middle. Germline-derived CDR1 and CDR2 are SGHTA and FQGNSA. CDR3 protein: CASSVLERTVYNEQFF. The CDR3 coding sequence is TGTGCCAGCAGCGTTTTGGAGCGGACAGTATACAATGAGCAGTTCTTC. The whole variable domain, remainder taken from reference TRBV7-2 and TRBJ2-1, is GAGVSQSPSNKVTEKGKDVELRCDPISGHTALYWYRQSLGQGLEFLIYFQGNSAPDKSGLPSDRFSAERTGGSVSTLTIQRTQQEDSAVYLCASSVLERTVYNEQFFGPGTRLTVL.

This clonotype was found many times. J is TRBJ2-1 and V is TRBV6-5, with D hard to call. CDR3 length equals 12 residues. Germline values: CDR1 MNHEY, CDR2 SVGAGI. The V and J ends lost 6 bases and 5 bases respectively, with 8 bases between them. CDR3 nucleotide sequence: TGTGCCAGCAGGACTTACAACAATGAGCAGTTCTTC. It encodes CASRTYNNEQFF.

This clonotype turned up a few times. The chain links TRBV27 to TRBJ1-2, with D possibly matching TRBD1 (5 bases). The CDR3 is 14 amino acids. Deletions cut 6 bases from V and 4 bases from J, with 15 bases between. Germline V gives CDR1 MNHEY, CDR2 SMNVEV (reference sequence). CDR3 loop: CASRPWGDSYGYTF. CDR3 nucleotides: TGTGCCAGCAGGCCTTGGGGGGACTCCTATGGCTACACCTTC.

This clonotype was seen many times. This rearrangement joins TRBV21-1 to TRBJ1-1; the table's D call, TRBD1, was not checked against the DNA. TRBV21-1 is deemed a pseudogene. There are 12 residues in the CDR3. In DNA form, the CDR3 reads TGTGCCAGCCAGGGACAGCACACTGAAGCTTTCTTT. Its translation: CASQGQHTEAFF.

This clonotype was seen many times. The chain links TRBV4-1 to TRBJ2-7; D perhaps matches TRBD2 (6 bases). Germline CDR1 is MGHRA and CDR2 is YSYEKL. This CDR3 spans 15 amino acids. The V and J ends lost 3 bases and 2 bases respectively, with 14 bases between them. As DNA, the CDR3 is TGCGCCAGCAGCCACATCGGGAGAATGCCCTACGAGCAGTACTTC. It encodes CASSHIGRMPYEQYF.

In this sample, this clonotype turned up many times. The chain uses TRBV27 and TRBJ2-7; TRBD2 agrees at 8 bases. V trimming: 3 bases; J trimming: 4 bases; junction bases outside the gene matches: 8. The CDR3 consists of 15 residues. Germline-derived CDR1 and CDR2 are MNHEY and SMNVEV (reference sequence). The CDR3 bases are TGTGCCAGCAGTTTGCGGGGGGCCCTAACATACGAGCAGTACTTC. Translation gives CASSLRGALTYEQYF.

In its sample, this clonotype was seen many times. The rearrangement links TRBV6-1 to TRBJ2-1; maybe TRBD2 (5 bases). Trimming removed 5 bases at V and 0 bases at J, with 11 bases between. The CDR3 loop spans 15 amino acids. Germline CDR1 reads MNHNS; CDR2 reads SASEGT. The CDR3, as DNA: TGTGCCAGCAGTCGAGCGGCCAGCTCCTACAATGAGCAGTTCTTC. Translation gives CASSRAASSYNEQFF.

The rearrangement links TRBV5-5 to TRBJ2-7, with D possibly being TRBD1 or TRBD2 (5 bases each). CDR1 and CDR2 (germline): SGHKS, YYEKEE (reference sequence). V lost 3 bases, J lost 3 bases, and 13 bases lay in between. The CDR3 runs 14 residues. In DNA form, the CDR3 reads TGTGCCAGCAGCTCCCCAGGGACCGGCTACGAGCAGTACTTC. Protein product: CASSSPGTGYEQYF.

The rearrangement uses TRBV27 and TRBJ2-7, with D maybe TRBD2 (5 bases). The length of the CDR3 is 14 residues. The V gene lost 5 bases and the J gene lost 2 bases, with 13 bases spanning the gap. From germline, CDR1 is MNHEY and CDR2 SMNVEV (reference sequence). The CDR3 loop is CASSTTDGAYEQYF. The CDR3 DNA is TGTGCCAGCAGTACGACGGACGGGGCCTACGAGCAGTACTTC.

This clonotype was seen more than once but under ten times. V and J are TRBV6-2 or TRBV6-3 and TRBJ1-1; D gene uncertain. CDR1 MNHEY and CDR2 SVGEGT come from the germline V gene. Trimming left V 9 bases short and J 4 bases short, with 15 bases between. This CDR3 region has 13 residues. The CDR3 nucleotides read TGTGCCAGTGTCTTTGAGGTGGGCACTGAAGCTTTCTTT. This translates into CASVFEVGTEAFF.